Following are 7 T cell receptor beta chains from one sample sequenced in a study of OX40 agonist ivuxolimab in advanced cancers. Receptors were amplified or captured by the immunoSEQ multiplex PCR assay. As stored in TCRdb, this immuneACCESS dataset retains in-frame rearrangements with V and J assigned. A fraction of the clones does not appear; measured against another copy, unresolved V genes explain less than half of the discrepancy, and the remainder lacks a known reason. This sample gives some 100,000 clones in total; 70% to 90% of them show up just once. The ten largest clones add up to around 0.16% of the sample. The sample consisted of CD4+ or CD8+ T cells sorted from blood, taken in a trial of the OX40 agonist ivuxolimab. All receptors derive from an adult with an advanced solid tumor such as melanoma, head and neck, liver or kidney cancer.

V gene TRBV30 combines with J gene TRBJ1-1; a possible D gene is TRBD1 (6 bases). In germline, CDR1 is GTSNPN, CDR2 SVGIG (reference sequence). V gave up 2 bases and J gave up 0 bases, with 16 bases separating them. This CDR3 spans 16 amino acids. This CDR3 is CAWSTRGRGMNTEAFF. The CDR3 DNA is TGTGCCTGGAGTACGCGGGGGCGGGGAATGAACACTGAAGCTTTCTTT.

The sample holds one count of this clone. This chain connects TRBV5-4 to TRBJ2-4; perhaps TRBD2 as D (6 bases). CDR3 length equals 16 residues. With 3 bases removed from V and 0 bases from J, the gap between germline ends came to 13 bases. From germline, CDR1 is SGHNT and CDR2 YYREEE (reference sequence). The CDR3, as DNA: TGTGCCAGCAGCTCCTTCGTGGGGGGAGCCAAAAACATTCAGTACTTC. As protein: CASSSFVGGAKNIQYF.

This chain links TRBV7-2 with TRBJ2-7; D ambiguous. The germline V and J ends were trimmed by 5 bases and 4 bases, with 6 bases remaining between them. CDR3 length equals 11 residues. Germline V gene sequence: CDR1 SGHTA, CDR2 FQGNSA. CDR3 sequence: CASSPNYEQYF. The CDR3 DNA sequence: TGTGCCAGCAGCCCGAATTACGAGCAGTACTTC.

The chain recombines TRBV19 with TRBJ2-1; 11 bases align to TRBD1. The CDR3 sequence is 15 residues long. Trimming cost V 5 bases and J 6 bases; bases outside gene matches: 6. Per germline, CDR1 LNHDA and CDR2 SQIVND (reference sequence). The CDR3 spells CASSQDRGRGNEQFF. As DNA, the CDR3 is TGTGCCAGTAGTCAGGACAGGGGGCGCGGCAATGAGCAGTTCTTC.

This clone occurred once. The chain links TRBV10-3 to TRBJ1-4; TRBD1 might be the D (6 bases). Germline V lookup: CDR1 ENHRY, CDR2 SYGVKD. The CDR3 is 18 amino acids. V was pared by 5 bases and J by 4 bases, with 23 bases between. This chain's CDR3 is CAISPSPWGLTVNEKLFF. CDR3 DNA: TGTGCCATCAGTCCCTCCCCGTGGGGGCTGACGGTTAATGAAAAACTGTTTTTT.

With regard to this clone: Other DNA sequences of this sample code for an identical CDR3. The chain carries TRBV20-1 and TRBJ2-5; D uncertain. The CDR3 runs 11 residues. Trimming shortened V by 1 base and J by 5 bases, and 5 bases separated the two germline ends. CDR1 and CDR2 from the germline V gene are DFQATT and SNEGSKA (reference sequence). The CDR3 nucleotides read TGCAGTGCTAGAGTCGGGGAGACCCAGTACTTC. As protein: CSARVGETQYF.

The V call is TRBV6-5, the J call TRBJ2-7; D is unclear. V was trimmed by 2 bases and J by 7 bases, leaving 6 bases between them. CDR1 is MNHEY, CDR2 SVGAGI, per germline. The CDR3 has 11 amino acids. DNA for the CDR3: TGTGCCAGCAGTTACGTGGGGGAGCAGTACTTC. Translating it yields CASSYVGEQYF.